This T cell receptor (beta chain) originates from a study of blood T cell repertoires in COVID-19. Across the study: Collection of acute and convalescent COVID-19 samples took place in the United States, Italy and Spain.

Using immunoSEQ multiplex PCR, the repertoire was profiled, and TCRdb retains in-frame clones only, with some absent. Among about 240,000 clones, about four fifths were seen once, and the ten largest hold about 3.6%. Within 2 weeks before study entry, exposed participants met a COVID-19 case. The CDR3 covers 15 residues. From germline, CDR1 is SGHVS and CDR2 FNYEAQ. The V gene lost 5 bases and the J gene lost 7 bases, with 18 bases spanning the gap. Material: PBMCs or T cells enriched from blood (not recorded which). This receptor was identified in a woman in her thirties or forties who had been exposed to COVID-19. The genes are TRBV7-6 and TRBJ1-5; D is perhaps TRBD1 (5 bases). For the CDR3, the DNA is TGTGCCAGCAGCCGACTTTGGGGCCTCGACCAGCCCCAGCATTTT. This encodes CASSRLWGLDQPQHF.